A single sample gave rise to the 27 T cell receptor beta chains below, sequenced in a study of blood T cell repertoires in COVID-19. Sequencing used immunoSEQ multiplex PCR; TCRdb keeps in-frame clones, though not all of them. The data show approximately 220,000 clones, around 84% seen once. The sample comprised PBMCs or T cells enriched from blood (not recorded which). These receptors all come from a woman between 40 and 50 years old who had recovered from COVID-19.

This clone has more than one count but fewer than ten. The chain carries TRBV6-6 and TRBJ2-6; D not resolved. V shed 6 bases and J shed 2 bases, with 11 bases lying between them. Germline V gene lookup returns CDR1 MNHNY and CDR2 SVGAGI (reference sequence). This CDR3 comprises 15 residues. CDR3 loop: CASSPVSAGANVLTF. The CDR3, as DNA: TGTGCCAGCAGCCCCGTGTCGGCTGGGGCCAACGTCCTGACTTTC.

This clone has more than one count but fewer than ten. The chain employs TRBV27 and TRBJ1-4; D unresolved. The CDR3 has 15 residues. Trimming pared 9 bases from V and 0 bases from J, leaving 14 bases between. Germline-derived CDR1 and CDR2 are MNHEY and SMNVEV (reference sequence). CDR3 sequence: CARNYKSATNEKLFF. CDR3 DNA: TGTGCCAGGAATTACAAGTCTGCAACTAATGAAAAACTGTTTTTT. Based on the CDR3 plus reference TRBV27 and TRBJ1-4, the full variable domain is EAQVTQNPRYLITVTGKKLTVTCSQNMNHEYMSWYRQDPGLGLRQIYYSMNVEVTDKGDVPEGYKVSRKEKRNFPLILESPSPNQTSLYFCARNYKSATNEKLFFGSGTQLSVL.

The CDR3 DNA reads as TGTGCCAGCAGTTTTTCCGGACAAGGGCGGTATGAGCAGTACTTC. It codes for CASSFSGQGRYEQYF. This chain uses TRBV28 with TRBJ2-7, with D perhaps matching TRBD1 (5 bases). This CDR3 is built from 15 residues. Germline V gives CDR1 MDHEN, CDR2 SYDVKM. The V and J ends lost 3 bases and 7 bases respectively, with 19 bases between them.

This clone showed up just once. The V call is TRBV7-8, the J call TRBJ1-3; D remains ambiguous. The CDR3 totals 13 residues. With 4 bases removed from V and 0 bases from J, the gap between germline ends came to 4 bases. In germline, CDR1 is SGHVS, CDR2 FQNEAQ. The CDR3 sequence: CASSYSSGNTIYF. The CDR3 DNA reads TGTGCCAGCAGCTATAGCTCTGGAAACACCATATATTTT.

This clone was detected only once. V usage is TRBV4-2 and J usage is TRBJ2-7; D possibly corresponds to TRBD2 (6 bases). CDR3 length: 15 amino acids. Germline assignment: CDR1 LGHNA and CDR2 YNFKEQ. The V end was cut by 0 bases, the J end by 5 bases, with 14 bases between. This CDR3 reads CASSQDLGGVDEQYF. In DNA form, the CDR3 reads TGTGCCAGCAGCCAAGATCTTGGAGGGGTCGACGAGCAGTACTTC.

This clone was counted once. This chain uses TRBV5-1 with TRBJ1-5, with TRBD1 identical over 8 bases. This CDR3 region has 16 residues. V lost 0 bases, J lost 5 bases, and 7 bases stayed unmatched. Germline CDR1 SGHRS, CDR2 YFSETQ. CDR3 in amino acids: CASSLGQGQVDQPQHF. The CDR3 nucleotides read TGCGCCAGCAGCTTGGGTCAGGGACAGGTTGATCAGCCCCAGCATTTT. The full variable domain, with the rest looked up from reference TRBV5-1 and TRBJ1-5, is KAGVTQTPRYLIKTRGQQVTLSCSPISGHRSVSWYQQTPGQGLQFLFEYFSETQRNKGNFPGRFSGRQFSNSRSEMNVSTLELGDSALYLCASSLGQGQVDQPQHFGDGTRLSIL.

Remarks on this clone: The sample holds other DNA sequences that translate to the same CDR3. The V call is TRBV3-1 (or the pseudogene TRBV3-2), the J call TRBJ1-1, with D possibly being TRBD1 (6 bases). Deletions cut 1 base from V and 1 base from J, with 10 bases between. CDR3 size: 15 residues. Germline V gives CDR1 LGHDT, CDR2 YNNKEL (reference sequence). CDR3 loop: CASSQGQARNTEAFF. CDR3 in DNA: TGTGCCAGCAGCCAAGGACAGGCGAGGAACACTGAAGCTTTCTTT.

V usage is TRBV5-4 and J usage is TRBJ2-3, with 12 bases identical to TRBD2. Trimming removed 3 bases from V and 0 bases from J; junction bases left unmatched: 5. The CDR3 consists of 17 residues. Looked up from germline, CDR1 is SGHNT and CDR2 is YYREEE (reference sequence). CDR3 DNA: TGTGCCAGCAGCTCAGGGACTAGCGGGCCAAGCACAGATACGCAGTATTTT. Translating gives CASSSGTSGPSTDTQYF.

This chain connects TRBV5-1 to TRBJ1-4, with D hard to call. The V and J ends lost 4 bases and 5 bases respectively, with 18 bases between them. CDR1 SGHRS and CDR2 YFSETQ come from the germline V gene. This CDR3 spans 16 amino acids. As DNA, the CDR3 is TGCGCCAGCAGCCCGACCTTACAAAGCGGGAATGAAAAACTGTTTTTT. Its translation: CASSPTLQSGNEKLFF.

The chain uses TRBV5-5 and TRBJ1-4, with D possibly being TRBD1 (6 bases). The CDR3 length is 15 residues. Trimming took 4 bases from V and 4 from J, leaving 14 bases between them. Germline assignment: CDR1 SGHKS and CDR2 YYEKEE (reference sequence). The CDR3 region is CASSTGQLINEKLFF. CDR3 in DNA: TGTGCCAGCAGCACTGGACAGCTGATTAATGAAAAACTGTTTTTT. The full variable domain, with the rest looked up from reference TRBV5-5 and TRBJ1-4, is DAGVTQSPTHLIKTRGQQVTLRCSPISGHKSVSWYQQVLGQGPQFIFQYYEKEERGRGNFPDRFSARQFPNYSSELNVNALLLGDSALYLCASSTGQLINEKLFFGSGTQLSVL.

A few counts support this clone. The genes are TRBV12-3 or TRBV12-4 and TRBJ2-7; TRBD2 agrees at 8 bases. J was trimmed by 6 bases and V by 5 bases; bases with no gene match: 6. The CDR3 runs 13 residues. CDR3 bases: TGTGCCAGCAGTGGGAGCGGGGGCCGCGAGCAGTACTTC. It codes for CASSGSGGREQYF.

The chain couples TRBV19 to TRBJ1-2; D not resolved. V lost 5 bases, J lost 4 bases, and 11 bases lay in between. CDR3 length equals 13 residues. Germline V gene data show CDR1 as LNHDA and CDR2 as SQIVND (reference sequence). In nucleotides, the CDR3 is TGTGCCAGTAGTGGGCTATCCCGCTATGGCTACACCTTC. The encoded protein is CASSGLSRYGYTF.

This chain links TRBV27 with TRBJ1-1; 7 nucleotides match TRBD1. The CDR3 is 14 amino acids. V shed 5 bases and J 0 bases; nucleotides not matched to a gene: 3. Germline assignment: CDR1 MNHEY and CDR2 SMNVEV (reference sequence). The CDR3 here is CASSPGQLNTEAFF. CDR3 nucleotide sequence: TGTGCCAGCAGTCCGGGACAGTTGAACACTGAAGCTTTCTTT.

The chain joins TRBV6-1 to TRBJ2-7, with 7 positions matching TRBD2. The junction had 12 bases not matched to a gene; V was cut back by 0 bases and J by 7 bases. This CDR3 is 16 amino acids long. CDR1 MNHNS and CDR2 SASEGT come from the germline V gene. CDR3 in amino acids: CASSEARKRDPLEQYV. The CDR3 coding sequence is TGTGCCAGCAGTGAAGCGCGTAAGCGGGACCCCCTAGAGCAGTACGTC.

The chain couples TRBV11-3 to TRBJ2-5; the match to TRBD1 covers 8 bases. V lost 5 bases, J lost 2 bases, and 4 bases stayed unmatched. The CDR3 covers 14 residues. Germline loops: CDR1 SGHNT, CDR2 YENEEA. The CDR3 DNA follows: TGTGCCAGCAGCGCGAGGACAGGGCAAGAGACCCAGTACTTC. Translated: CASSARTGQETQYF.

V is TRBV7-9 and J is TRBJ1-2; D gene ambiguous. V lost 10 bases, J lost 4 bases, and 10 bases lay in between. CDR3 length equals 11 residues. Germline CDR1 and CDR2: SEHNR and FQNEAQ (reference sequence). The chain's CDR3 is CAIHAPYGYTF. CDR3 coding DNA: TGTGCCATTCATGCGCCCTATGGCTACACCTTC.

This chain joins TRBV2 and TRBJ2-5; the match to TRBD1 covers 10 bases. Germline CDR1 SNHLY, CDR2 FYNNEI. The CDR3 extends over 15 amino acids. V trimming: 4 bases; J trimming: 4 bases; junction bases outside the gene matches: 6. This chain's CDR3 is CASSVRGQGIETQYF. The CDR3 DNA reads TGTGCCAGCAGTGTACGGGGACAGGGGATAGAGACCCAGTACTTC.

Of note for this clone: Other DNA sequences within the sample encode an identical CDR3. The chain links TRBV19 to TRBJ1-1; TRBD1 is a possible D gene (5 bases). CDR3 length equals 13 residues. Between the trimmed V and J ends, which lost 3 bases and 4 bases, there was a span of 9 bases. Looked up from germline, CDR1 is LNHDA and CDR2 is SQIVND (reference sequence). Written as DNA, the CDR3 is TGTGCCAGTAGTATTGGAAGGGGCACTGAAGCTTTCTTT. Translating gives CASSIGRGTEAFF.

The chain uses TRBV28 and TRBJ2-7; 8 bases agree with TRBD1. The junction had 10 bases not matched to a gene; V was cut back by 8 bases and J by 4 bases. Germline V gene lookup returns CDR1 MDHEN and CDR2 SYDVKM. The CDR3 has 14 amino acids. The CDR3 protein is CASHGQGASYEQYF. The CDR3 region has the DNA TGTGCCAGCCACGGCCAGGGGGCGAGTTACGAGCAGTACTTC.

This rearrangement joins TRBV6-5 to TRBJ1-2; D unresolved. Trimming stripped 2 bases from V and 3 bases from J, with 16 bases between. Looked up from germline, CDR1 is MNHEY and CDR2 is SVGAGI. The CDR3 covers 16 residues. CDR3 bases: TGTGCCAGCAGTTACCGCAAGATGGCTCGGGACTATGGCTACACCTTC. It yields the protein CASSYRKMARDYGYTF.

The rearrangement joins TRBV27 to TRBJ1-2, with D perhaps matching TRBD1 (6 bases). The CDR3 contains 15 residues. Trimming took 2 bases from V and 4 from J, leaving 14 bases between them. Germline V gene sequence: CDR1 MNHEY, CDR2 SMNVEV (reference sequence). The CDR3 DNA follows: TGTGCCAGCAGTTTAACGCACAGGGTCGGCTATGGCTACACCTTC. It translates to CASSLTHRVGYGYTF.

The chain recombines TRBV27 with TRBJ2-2; 8 bases fit TRBD2. The trim removed 6 bases at V and 6 bases at J, leaving 18 bases unmatched. Per the germline V gene, CDR1 is MNHEY and CDR2 is SMNVEV (reference sequence). This CDR3 is 18 amino acids long. For the CDR3, the DNA is TGTGCCAGCAGCCCCTTATCCATGAGCGGGAGTCCCCCCGGGGAGCTGTTTTTT. Translated: CASSPLSMSGSPPGELFF.

This rearrangement joins TRBV6-2 or TRBV6-3 to TRBJ2-3; TRBD2 agrees at 10 bases. J gave up 0 bases and V 2 bases, and 8 bases lay outside the gene matches. There are 18 residues in the CDR3. CDR1 is MNHEY and CDR2 is SVGEGT in the germline V gene. The CDR3 DNA is TGTGCCAGCAGTTACATCACTAGCGGGGTTCTAAGCACAGATACGCAGTATTTT. Its protein is CASSYITSGVLSTDTQYF.

The chain is built from TRBV4-1 and TRBJ2-1; 12 nucleotides match TRBD2. The CDR3 is 16 residues long. CDR1 is MGHRA and CDR2 is YSYEKL in the germline V gene. V was pared by 3 bases and J by 6 bases, with 6 bases of the junction left unmatched. CDR3 in amino acids: CASSQLLAGGGNEQFF. The CDR3 coding sequence is TGCGCCAGCAGCCAGCTACTAGCGGGAGGAGGCAATGAGCAGTTCTTC.

This sequence joins TRBV11-3 and TRBJ2-1; the D gene is possibly TRBD2 (5 bases). From germline, CDR1 is SGHNT and CDR2 YENEEA. The V end lost 1 base, the J end lost 6 bases, and 7 bases lay between the germline ends. This CDR3 is built from 13 residues. The CDR3 nucleotides are TGTGCCAGCAGCTTAGGGACTTCCAATGAGCAGTTCTTC. This encodes CASSLGTSNEQFF.

The chain uses TRBV7-9 and TRBJ1-4, with 10 nucleotides matching TRBD1. The CDR3 length is 16 residues. With 5 bases clipped from V and 8 bases from J, the junction kept 11 bases outside the gene matches. CDR1 and CDR2 (germline): SEHNR, FQNEAQ (reference sequence). In DNA, the CDR3 is TGTGCCAGCAGCCCCATGGCAGGGACAGGGGACGAAAAACTGTTTTTT. Protein: CASSPMAGTGDEKLFF.

The rearrangement joins TRBV7-2 to TRBJ2-2, with TRBD2 identical over 11 bases. The CDR3 totals 17 residues. CDR1 is SGHTA, CDR2 FQGNSA, per germline. Germline trimming cut 5 bases from V and 1 base from J; bases unmatched to any gene: 6. The CDR3 bases are TGTGCCAGCAGCCCCAAGACTAGCGGGATGAACACCGGGGAGCTGTTTTTT. Amino acid sequence: CASSPKTSGMNTGELFF.